Presented here are 28 T cell receptor beta chains from one specimen sequenced in a study of T-cell reconstitution after alpha-beta-depleted transplantation in children. The TCRbeta library incorporated unique molecular identifiers. TCRdb re-called the PCR reads with MiXCR, one entry per CDR3 protein. The sample holds about 500,000 distinct CDR3 sequences; approximately 32% are singletons and the top ten take around 2.5%. The specimen comprised PBMCs from the stem cell graft donor, sampled from the stem cell graft. Every receptor here comes from a human donor who donated a stem cell graft to a child with aplastic anemia.

The chain combines TRBV7-2 with TRBJ2-2, with 7 bases that match TRBD2. CDR1 is SGHTA and CDR2 is FQGNSA in the germline V gene. The CDR3 totals 16 residues. After removal of 4 bases from V and 2 bases from J, the junction contained 7 bases not matched to a gene. The CDR3 reads CASSSWGGANTGELFF. The CDR3 DNA reads as TGTGCCAGCAGCTCATGGGGAGGGGCCAACACCGGGGAGCTGTTTTTT.

The rearrangement joins TRBV29-1 to TRBJ2-1; 11 bases map to TRBD2. V was pared by 6 bases and J by 6 bases, with 7 bases of the junction left unmatched. CDR3 length equals 14 residues. Looked up from germline, CDR1 is SQVTM and CDR2 is ANQGSEA. For the CDR3, the DNA is TGCAGCGTGCCCACTAGCGGGAGTTTCAATGAGCAGTTCTTC. Translating gives CSVPTSGSFNEQFF.

The chain employs TRBV19 and TRBJ1-5; 10 bases align to TRBD1. Germline trimming cut 5 bases from V and 3 bases from J; bases unmatched to any gene: 7. Germline CDR1 and CDR2: LNHDA and SQIVND (reference sequence). The CDR3 is 16 residues long. In nucleotides, the CDR3 is TGTGCCAGTAGTGGCCGGGACAGGGGAGTCAATCAGCCCCAGCATTTT. Protein product: CASSGRDRGVNQPQHF.

The rearrangement uses TRBV20-1 and TRBJ2-1; 9 bases are a match to TRBD2. V trimming: 3 bases; J trimming: 4 bases; junction bases outside the gene matches: 1. Germline V CDR1 and CDR2: DFQATT, SNEGSKA (reference sequence). The CDR3 is made up of 13 amino acids. The CDR3 region is CSARAGGYNEQFF. DNA of the CDR3: TGCAGTGCTAGGGCGGGAGGGTACAATGAGCAGTTCTTC.

This clonotype was detected a few times. This sequence joins TRBV27 and TRBJ2-1; 13 positions agree with TRBD2. The CDR3 has 18 residues. The ends lost 5 bases at V and 7 bases at J; junction bases unmatched: 14. Germline assignment: CDR1 MNHEY and CDR2 SMNVEV (reference sequence). The CDR3 loop reads CASSTALLAGGPSNEQFF. Written as DNA, the CDR3 is TGTGCCAGCAGTACCGCTCTACTAGCGGGAGGGCCGAGTAATGAGCAGTTCTTC.

This clonotype has a handful of counts. The V call is TRBV7-8, the J call TRBJ2-7, with D uncertain. Trimming took off 2 bases at V and 5 bases at J, with 7 bases between the two ends. The CDR3 is 12 amino acids. Per the germline V gene, CDR1 is SGHVS and CDR2 is FQNEAQ. The CDR3 DNA reads TGTGCCAGCAGCTTATATTTCAACGAGCAGTACTTC. Encoded protein: CASSLYFNEQYF.

This clonotype came up many times. The chain recombines TRBV5-1 with TRBJ2-1; the D is unclear. CDR3 length: 13 amino acids. Germline V gene lookup returns CDR1 SGHRS and CDR2 YFSETQ. Between the trimmed V and J ends, which lost 4 bases and 5 bases, there was a span of 10 bases. CDR3 in amino acids: CASSLAEHNEQFF. The CDR3 region has the DNA TGCGCCAGCAGCCTGGCGGAACACAATGAGCAGTTCTTC. Full variable domain (missing parts from reference TRBV5-1 and TRBJ2-1): KAGVTQTPRYLIKTRGQQVTLSCSPISGHRSVSWYQQTPGQGLQFLFEYFSETQRNKGNFPGRFSGRQFSNSRSEMNVSTLELGDSALYLCASSLAEHNEQFFGPGTRLTVL.

V usage is TRBV30 and J usage is TRBJ2-7; TRBD1 might be the D (6 bases). Germline V gene lookup returns CDR1 GTSNPN and CDR2 SVGIG (reference sequence). V lost 3 bases, J lost 0 bases, and 9 bases lay in between. This CDR3 has 13 residues. The CDR3, as DNA: TGTGCCTGGAGCGGACAGAGCTCCTACGAGCAGTACTTC. This translates into CAWSGQSSYEQYF.

This clonotype was recorded a few times. The V and J genes are TRBV12-5 and TRBJ2-2; D not resolved. V was pared by 1 base and J by 8 bases, with 5 bases between. CDR3 length equals 12 residues. Looked up from germline, CDR1 is LGHNT and CDR2 is FRNRAP. In DNA form, the CDR3 reads TGTGCTAGTGGTTTGGAGGGAGGGGAGCTGTTTTTT. It encodes CASGLEGGELFF.

This clonotype was detected only a few times. The gene calls are TRBV4-2 and TRBJ1-1; D gene ambiguous. CDR3 size: 14 residues. V was shortened by 1 base and J by 0 bases, with 6 bases between the two germline ends. CDR1 is LGHNA and CDR2 is YNFKEQ in the germline V gene. Here the CDR3 reads CASSQVIVNTEAFF. CDR3 DNA sequence: TGTGCCAGCAGCCAAGTCATAGTGAACACTGAAGCTTTCTTT.

The chain links TRBV7-9 to TRBJ2-3; TRBD2 might be the D (6 bases). Germline loops: CDR1 SEHNR, CDR2 FQNEAQ (reference sequence). The CDR3 consists of 16 residues. Trimming stripped 5 bases from V and 5 bases from J, with 20 bases between. CDR3 DNA sequence: TGTGCCAGCAGCCCAGCACTAGCCGCCGAGGTAGATACGCAGTATTTT. It specifies CASSPALAAEVDTQYF.

The chain joins TRBV20-1 to TRBJ2-7, with TRBD1 matching 8 bases. Germline assignment: CDR1 DFQATT and CDR2 SNEGSKA (reference sequence). The V gene end was trimmed by 3 bases and the J gene end by 5 bases; junction bases not matched to a gene: 3. CDR3 length: 12 amino acids. The CDR3: CSARDRDDEQYF. CDR3 nucleotide sequence: TGCAGTGCTAGGGACAGGGATGACGAGCAGTACTTC.

Only a few counts were recorded for this clonotype. CDR3 loop: CATSDLTSRNEQFF. The DNA for the CDR3 is TGTGCCACCAGTGATCTGACTAGCCGGAATGAGCAGTTCTTC. The genes are TRBV24-1 and TRBJ2-1; 7 positions match TRBD2. V gave up 3 bases and J gave up 7 bases; unmatched junction bases: 5. The CDR3 has 14 amino acids. The germline CDR1 and CDR2 sequences are KGHDR and SFDVKD.

The V gene is TRBV6-2 or TRBV6-3, the J gene TRBJ2-7, with D perhaps TRBD1 or TRBD2 (5 bases each). The V end was cut by 8 bases, the J end by 2 bases, with 13 bases between. CDR3 length: 13 residues. Germline assignment: CDR1 MNHEY and CDR2 SVGEGT. CDR3 region: CASGGQSPYEQYV. The CDR3 bases are TGTGCCAGCGGGGGTCAGAGCCCCTACGAGCAGTACGTC.

There are a few counts of this clonotype. The V gene is TRBV12-3 or TRBV12-4, the J gene TRBJ1-1; D gene uncertain. The CDR3 covers 12 residues. V was clipped by 6 bases and J by 2 bases, with 7 bases between them. The CDR3 DNA sequence: TGTGCCAGCAGACCAGCAAACACTGAAGCTTTCTTT. Translated: CASRPANTEAFF.

This clonotype has only a few counts. The rearrangement links TRBV5-1 to TRBJ2-3; D is perhaps TRBD1 (5 bases). CDR1 and CDR2 (germline): SGHRS, YFSETQ. The CDR3 is 14 residues long. V was trimmed by 1 base and J by 1 base, leaving 7 bases between them. CDR3 amino acids: CASSLIGGTDTQYF. CDR3 in DNA: TGCGCCAGCAGCTTGATAGGGGGCACAGATACGCAGTATTTT. The full variable domain, in which reference TRBV5-1 and TRBJ2-3 provide the parts outside the CDR3, is KAGVTQTPRYLIKTRGQQVTLSCSPISGHRSVSWYQQTPGQGLQFLFEYFSETQRNKGNFPGRFSGRQFSNSRSEMNVSTLELGDSALYLCASSLIGGTDTQYFGPGTRLTVL.

DNA of the CDR3: TGCAGCGCTCAGATTATGGGCTCTGGGGCCAACGTCCTGACTTTC. It encodes CSAQIMGSGANVLTF. The chain is built from TRBV29-1 and TRBJ2-6; D ambiguous. V lost 7 bases to trimming and J lost 0 bases, with 13 bases between them. The germline CDR1 and CDR2 sequences are SQVTM and ANQGSEA. CDR3 length equals 15 residues.

Of note for this clonotype: Relative to the germline gene, one junction end is altered; a read error may explain this. The rearrangement uses TRBV4-3 and TRBJ1-4, with TRBD1 matching over 7 bases. The CDR3 spans 16 residues. Germline CDR1 and CDR2: LGHNA and YSLEER. As DNA, the CDR3 is TGCGCCAGCAGCCCCAACAGGGGCCGGGCAGAAGAAAAACTTTTTTTT. Its translation: CASSPNRGRAEEKLFF.

The V and J genes are TRBV5-1 and TRBJ1-1; D gene uncertain. Germline CDR1 reads SGHRS; CDR2 reads YFSETQ. The CDR3 length is 13 residues. V lost 3 bases and J lost 0, with 6 bases in between. The CDR3 DNA is TGCGCCAGCAGCTCTCAGATGAACACTGAAGCTTTCTTT. This codes for CASSSQMNTEAFF.

This clonotype showed up just a few times. The chain is built from TRBV4-3 and TRBJ1-4, with a tentative D call TRBD1 (6 bases). V lost 0 bases to trimming and J lost 5 bases, with 10 bases between them. Per germline, CDR1 LGHNA and CDR2 YSLEER. The CDR3 covers 15 residues. The CDR3: CASSQDITGNEKLFF. The CDR3 DNA follows: TGCGCCAGCAGCCAAGATATTACAGGGAATGAAAAACTGTTTTTT.

This clonotype has only a few counts. The chain links TRBV20-1 to TRBJ1-1, with D uncertain. The CDR3 extends over 12 amino acids. The germline V gene encodes CDR1 DFQATT and CDR2 SNEGSKA (reference sequence). Trimming removed 5 bases at V and 5 bases at J, with 12 bases between. The CDR3 region is CSAVDTMTEAFF. CDR3 bases: TGCAGTGCTGTAGACACTATGACTGAAGCTTTCTTT.

This clonotype showed up just a few times. This chain joins TRBV20-1 and TRBJ2-5, with D possibly called TRBD1 or TRBD2 (6 bases each). CDR3 length: 14 amino acids. CDR1 DFQATT and CDR2 SNEGSKA come from the germline V gene (reference sequence). Trimming cost V 0 bases and J 5 bases, with 13 bases left between them. The CDR3 coding sequence is TGCAGTGCTAGAGATCTGGGGGGCAAGGAGACCCAGTACTTC. It encodes CSARDLGGKETQYF.

The chain has TRBV6-5 and TRBJ1-2; D is uncertain. The V end was cut by 0 bases, the J end by 11 bases, with 16 bases between. The germline V gene has CDR1 MNHEY and CDR2 SVGAGI. The CDR3 is 14 amino acids. The CDR3 DNA is TGTGCCAGCAGTTACTCGCCAGATTTGTACGGGTACACCTTC. This sequence encodes CASSYSPDLYGYTF.

This clonotype turned up a few times. The rearrangement links TRBV20-1 to TRBJ2-1; D is possibly TRBD1 (6 bases). The CDR3 totals 15 residues. The V end was cut by 5 bases, the J end by 4 bases, with 18 bases between. Germline CDR1 is DFQATT and CDR2 is SNEGSKA (reference sequence). In nucleotides, the CDR3 is TGCAGTGCTCGCGGATCCCAGGGGCCGTACAATGAGCAGTTCTTC. Protein: CSARGSQGPYNEQFF.

This clonotype was recorded a few times. The chain combines TRBV20-1 with TRBJ2-4, with TRBD2 matching over 12 bases. Trimming cost V 1 base and J 5 bases; bases outside gene matches: 6. Per germline, CDR1 DFQATT and CDR2 SNEGSKA (reference sequence). This CDR3 region has 16 residues. CDR3 coding DNA: TGCAGTGCTAGAGCTAGCGGGAGGGCCGACGAAAACATTCAGTACTTC. Its translation: CSARASGRADENIQYF.

The chain joins TRBV5-1 to TRBJ2-6; TRBD1 is a possible D gene (5 bases). Per germline, CDR1 SGHRS and CDR2 YFSETQ. The CDR3 is 16 residues long. V shed 2 bases and J shed 0 bases, with 9 bases lying between them. This chain's CDR3 is CASSFRQSSGANVLTF. CDR3 coding DNA: TGCGCCAGCAGCTTCAGACAGAGCTCTGGGGCCAACGTCCTGACTTTC.

In DNA, the CDR3 is TGTGCCAGCAGCTTAGTCCAGGGAACGGATGGGGCTTTCTTT. Protein product: CASSLVQGTDGAFF. J is TRBJ1-1 and V is TRBV7-9; possible D gene TRBD1, 5 bases. This CDR3 comprises 14 residues. Trimming left V 1 base short and J 11 bases short, with 17 bases between. Germline V gene lookup returns CDR1 SEHNR and CDR2 FQNEAQ (reference sequence).

The CDR3 coding sequence is TGTGCCAGCAGCTTCCAGCCCTTGGGACAGTGGGCTACTGAAGCTTTCTTT. Protein: CASSFQPLGQWATEAFF. V usage is TRBV7-2 and J usage is TRBJ1-1, with TRBD1 matching over 7 bases. Per germline, CDR1 SGHTA and CDR2 FQGNSA. V shed 3 bases and J 5 bases; nucleotides not matched to a gene: 15. There are 17 residues in the CDR3.